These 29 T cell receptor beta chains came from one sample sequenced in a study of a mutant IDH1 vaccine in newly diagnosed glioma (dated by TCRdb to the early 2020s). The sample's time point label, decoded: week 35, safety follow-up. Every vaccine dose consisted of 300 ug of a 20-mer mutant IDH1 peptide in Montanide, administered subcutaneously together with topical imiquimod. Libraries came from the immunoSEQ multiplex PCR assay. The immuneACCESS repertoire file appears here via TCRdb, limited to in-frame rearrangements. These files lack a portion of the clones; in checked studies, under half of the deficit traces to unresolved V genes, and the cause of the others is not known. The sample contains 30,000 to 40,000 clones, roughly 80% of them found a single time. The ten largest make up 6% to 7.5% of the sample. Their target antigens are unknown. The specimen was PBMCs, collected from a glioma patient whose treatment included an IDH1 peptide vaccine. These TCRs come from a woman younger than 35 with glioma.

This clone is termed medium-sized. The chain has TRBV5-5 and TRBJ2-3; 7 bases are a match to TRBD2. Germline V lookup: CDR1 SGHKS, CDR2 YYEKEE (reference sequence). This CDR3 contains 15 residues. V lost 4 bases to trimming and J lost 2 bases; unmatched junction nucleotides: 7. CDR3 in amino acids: CASSIPWDYTDTQYF. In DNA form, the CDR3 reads TGTGCCAGCAGCATCCCCTGGGACTACACAGATACGCAGTATTTT.

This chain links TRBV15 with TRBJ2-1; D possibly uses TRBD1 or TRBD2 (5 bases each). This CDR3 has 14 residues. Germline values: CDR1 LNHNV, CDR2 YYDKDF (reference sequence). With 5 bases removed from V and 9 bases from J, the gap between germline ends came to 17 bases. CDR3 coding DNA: TGTGCCACCAGCCCACCCTCGAGGGGTAGTGAGCAGTTCTTC. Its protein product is CATSPPSRGSEQFF. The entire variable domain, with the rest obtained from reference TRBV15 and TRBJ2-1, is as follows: DAMVIQNPRYQVTQFGKPVTLSCSQTLNHNVMYWYQQKSSQAPKLLFHYYDKDFNNEADTPDNFQSRRPNTSFCFLDIRSPGLGDTAMYLCATSPPSRGSEQFFGPGTRLTVL.

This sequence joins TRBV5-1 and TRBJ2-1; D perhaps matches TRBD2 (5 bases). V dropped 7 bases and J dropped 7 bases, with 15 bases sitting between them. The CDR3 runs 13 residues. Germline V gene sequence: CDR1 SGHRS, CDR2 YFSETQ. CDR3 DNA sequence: TGCGCCAGCGGCGCTTGGCGGAGGAATGAGCAGTTCTTC. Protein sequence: CASGAWRRNEQFF.

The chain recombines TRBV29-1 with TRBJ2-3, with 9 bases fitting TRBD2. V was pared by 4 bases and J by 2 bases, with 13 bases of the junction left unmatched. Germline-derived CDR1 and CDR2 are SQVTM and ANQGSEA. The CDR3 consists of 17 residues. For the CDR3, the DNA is TGCAGCGTTGGTTCTTTGGGAGCGGGGGGTCCCACAGATACGCAGTATTTT. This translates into CSVGSLGAGGPTDTQYF.

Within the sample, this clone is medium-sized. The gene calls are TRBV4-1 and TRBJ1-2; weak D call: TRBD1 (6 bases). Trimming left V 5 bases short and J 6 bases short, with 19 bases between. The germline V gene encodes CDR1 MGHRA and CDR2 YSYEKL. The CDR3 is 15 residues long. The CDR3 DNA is TGCGCCAGCAGCGACGACGCCGAGTCAGGGGATGGCTACACCTTC. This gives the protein CASSDDAESGDGYTF.

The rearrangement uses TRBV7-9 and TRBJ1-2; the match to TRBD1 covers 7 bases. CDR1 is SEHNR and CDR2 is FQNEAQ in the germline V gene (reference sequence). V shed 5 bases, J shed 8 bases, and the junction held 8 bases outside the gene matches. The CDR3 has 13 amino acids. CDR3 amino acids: CASSPNRGQGYTF. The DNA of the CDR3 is TGTGCCAGCAGCCCGAACAGGGGCCAGGGCTACACCTTC.

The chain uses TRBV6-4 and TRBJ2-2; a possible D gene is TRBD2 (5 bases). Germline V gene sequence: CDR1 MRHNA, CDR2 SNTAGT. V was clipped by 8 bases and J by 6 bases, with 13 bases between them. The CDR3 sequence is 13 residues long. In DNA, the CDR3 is TGTGCCAGCTCACGGGGTGTCGCCGGGGAGCTGTTTTTT. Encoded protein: CASSRGVAGELFF.

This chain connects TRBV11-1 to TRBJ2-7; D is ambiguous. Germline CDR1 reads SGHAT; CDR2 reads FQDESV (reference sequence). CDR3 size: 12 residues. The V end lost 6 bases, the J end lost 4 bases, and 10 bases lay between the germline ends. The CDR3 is CASRTVGYEQYF. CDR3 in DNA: TGTGCCAGCAGGACCGTGGGGTACGAGCAGTACTTC.

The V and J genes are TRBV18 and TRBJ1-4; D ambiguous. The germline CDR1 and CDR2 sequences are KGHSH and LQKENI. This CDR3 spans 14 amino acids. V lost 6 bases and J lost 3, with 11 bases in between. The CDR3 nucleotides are TGTGCCAGCTCCCACAGCGAATCTAATGAAAAACTGTTTTTT. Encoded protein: CASSHSESNEKLFF. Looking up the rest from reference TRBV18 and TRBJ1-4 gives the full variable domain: NAGVMQNPRHLVRRRGQEARLRCSPMKGHSHVYWYRQLPEEGLKFMVYLQKENIIDESGMPKERFSAEFPKEGPSILRIQQVVRGDSAAYFCASSHSESNEKLFFGSGTQLSVL.

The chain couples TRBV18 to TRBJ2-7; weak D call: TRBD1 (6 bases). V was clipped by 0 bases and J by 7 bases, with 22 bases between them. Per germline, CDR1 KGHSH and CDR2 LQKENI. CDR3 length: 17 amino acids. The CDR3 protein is CASSPPLTGEVVREQYF. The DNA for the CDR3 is TGTGCCAGCTCACCACCGTTGACAGGTGAGGTAGTACGGGAGCAGTACTTC. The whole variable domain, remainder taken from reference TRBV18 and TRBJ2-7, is NAGVMQNPRHLVRRRGQEARLRCSPMKGHSHVYWYRQLPEEGLKFMVYLQKENIIDESGMPKERFSAEFPKEGPSILRIQQVVRGDSAAYFCASSPPLTGEVVREQYFGPGTRLTVT.

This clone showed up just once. For the CDR3, the DNA is TGTGCCAGCAGCCGATCCCCTATCTCTGGAAACACCATATATTTT. This encodes CASSRSPISGNTIYF. The chain is built from TRBV14 and TRBJ1-3; D remains ambiguous. V lost 4 bases to trimming and J lost 0 bases, with 10 bases between them. The CDR3 loop spans 15 amino acids. In germline, CDR1 is SGHDN, CDR2 FVKESK.

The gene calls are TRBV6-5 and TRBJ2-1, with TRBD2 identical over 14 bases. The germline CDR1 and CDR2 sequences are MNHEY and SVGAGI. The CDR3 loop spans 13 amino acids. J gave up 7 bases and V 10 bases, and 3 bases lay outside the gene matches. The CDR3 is CATRTSGGNEQFF. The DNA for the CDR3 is TGTGCCACGCGGACTAGCGGGGGGAATGAGCAGTTCTTC.

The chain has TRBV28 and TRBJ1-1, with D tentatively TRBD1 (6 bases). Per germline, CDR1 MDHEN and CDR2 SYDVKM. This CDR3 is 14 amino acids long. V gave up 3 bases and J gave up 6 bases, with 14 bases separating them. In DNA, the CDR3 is TGTGCCAGCAGTTTTAACCGGGGGGCGGCTGAAGCTTTCTTT. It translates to CASSFNRGAAEAFF.

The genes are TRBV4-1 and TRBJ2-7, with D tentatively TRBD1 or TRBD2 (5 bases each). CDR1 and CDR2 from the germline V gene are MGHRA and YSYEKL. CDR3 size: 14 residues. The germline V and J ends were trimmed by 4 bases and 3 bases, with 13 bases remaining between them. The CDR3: CASSPLGQGYEQYF. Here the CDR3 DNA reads TGCGCCAGCAGCCCACTAGGGCAGGGCTACGAGCAGTACTTC.

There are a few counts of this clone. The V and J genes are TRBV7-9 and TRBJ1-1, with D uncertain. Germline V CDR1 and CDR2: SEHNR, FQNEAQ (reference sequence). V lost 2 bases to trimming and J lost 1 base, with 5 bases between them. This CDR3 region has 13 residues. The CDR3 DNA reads TGTGCCAGCAGCTTACGGCCGAACACTGAAGCTTTCTTT. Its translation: CASSLRPNTEAFF.

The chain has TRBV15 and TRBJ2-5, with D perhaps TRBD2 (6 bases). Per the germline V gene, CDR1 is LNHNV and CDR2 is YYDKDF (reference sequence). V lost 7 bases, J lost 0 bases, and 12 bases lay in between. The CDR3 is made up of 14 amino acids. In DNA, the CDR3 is TGTGCCACCAAACCTCGGGAGTACCAAGAGACCCAGTACTTC. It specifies CATKPREYQETQYF.

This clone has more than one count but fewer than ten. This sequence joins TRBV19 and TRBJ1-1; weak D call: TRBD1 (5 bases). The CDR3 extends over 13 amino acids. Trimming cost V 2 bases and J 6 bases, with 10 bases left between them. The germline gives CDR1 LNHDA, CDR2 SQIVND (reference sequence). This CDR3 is CASSISWGAEAFF. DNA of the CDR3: TGTGCCAGTAGTATAAGTTGGGGCGCTGAAGCTTTCTTT. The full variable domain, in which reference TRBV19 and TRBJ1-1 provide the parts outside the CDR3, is DGGITQSPKYLFRKEGQNVTLSCEQNLNHDAMYWYRQDPGQGLRLIYYSQIVNDFQKGDIAEGYSVSREKKESFPLTVTSAQKNPTAFYLCASSISWGAEAFFGQGTRLTVV.

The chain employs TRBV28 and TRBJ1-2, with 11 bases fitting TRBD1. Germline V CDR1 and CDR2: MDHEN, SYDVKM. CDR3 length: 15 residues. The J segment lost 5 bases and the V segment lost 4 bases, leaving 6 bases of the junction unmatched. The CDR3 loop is CASSSRTGGMYGYTF. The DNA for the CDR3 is TGTGCCAGCAGTTCCCGGACAGGGGGCATGTATGGCTACACCTTC.

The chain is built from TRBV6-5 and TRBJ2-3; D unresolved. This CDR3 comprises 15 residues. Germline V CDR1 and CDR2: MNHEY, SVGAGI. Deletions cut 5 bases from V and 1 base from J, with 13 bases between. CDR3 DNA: TGTGCCAGCAGTCCGCAGACGGTGGGCACAGATACGCAGTATTTT. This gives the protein CASSPQTVGTDTQYF.

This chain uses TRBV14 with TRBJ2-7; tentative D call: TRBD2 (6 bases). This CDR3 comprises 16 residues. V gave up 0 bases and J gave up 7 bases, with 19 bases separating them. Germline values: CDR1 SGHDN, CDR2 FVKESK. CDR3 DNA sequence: TGTGCCAGCAGCCAAGAAGGCTGGGCGGGGAGTGGGGAGCAGTACTTC. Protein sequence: CASSQEGWAGSGEQYF.

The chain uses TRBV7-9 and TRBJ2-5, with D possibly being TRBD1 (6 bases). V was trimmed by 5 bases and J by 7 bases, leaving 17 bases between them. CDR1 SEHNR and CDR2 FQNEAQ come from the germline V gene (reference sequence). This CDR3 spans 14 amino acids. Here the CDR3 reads CASSRQETGGTQYF. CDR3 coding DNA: TGTGCCAGCAGCCGGCAGGAGACAGGAGGGACCCAGTACTTC.

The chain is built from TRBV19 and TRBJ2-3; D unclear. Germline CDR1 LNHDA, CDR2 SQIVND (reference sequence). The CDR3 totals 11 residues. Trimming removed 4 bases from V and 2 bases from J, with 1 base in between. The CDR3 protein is CASSTTDTQYF. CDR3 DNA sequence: TGTGCCAGTAGTACCACAGATACGCAGTATTTT. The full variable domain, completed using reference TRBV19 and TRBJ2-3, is DGGITQSPKYLFRKEGQNVTLSCEQNLNHDAMYWYRQDPGQGLRLIYYSQIVNDFQKGDIAEGYSVSREKKESFPLTVTSAQKNPTAFYLCASSTTDTQYFGPGTRLTVL.

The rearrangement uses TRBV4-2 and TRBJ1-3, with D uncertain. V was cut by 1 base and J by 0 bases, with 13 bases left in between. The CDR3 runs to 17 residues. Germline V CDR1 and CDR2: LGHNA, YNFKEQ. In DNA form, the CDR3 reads TGTGCCAGCAGCCAAGGCCCTGTAGGGTCCTCTGGAAACACCATATATTTT. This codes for CASSQGPVGSSGNTIYF.

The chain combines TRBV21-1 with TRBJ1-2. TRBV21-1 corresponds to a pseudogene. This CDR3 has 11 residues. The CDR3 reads CASSPPYGYTF. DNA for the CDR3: TGTGCCAGCAGCCCGCCCTATGGCTACACCTTC.

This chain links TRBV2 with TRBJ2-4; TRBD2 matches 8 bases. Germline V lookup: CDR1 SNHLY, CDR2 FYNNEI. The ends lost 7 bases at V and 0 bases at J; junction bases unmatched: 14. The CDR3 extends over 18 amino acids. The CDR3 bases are TGTGCCAGCACCCGACCCTCGGGGGGGGCCGTAGCCAAAAACATTCAGTACTTC. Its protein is CASTRPSGGAVAKNIQYF.

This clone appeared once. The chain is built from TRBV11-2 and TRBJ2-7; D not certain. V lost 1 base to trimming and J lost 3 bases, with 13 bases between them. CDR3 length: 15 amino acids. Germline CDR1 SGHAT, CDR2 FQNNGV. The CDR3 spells CASSLVGLSHYEQYF. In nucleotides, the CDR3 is TGTGCCAGCAGCTTAGTAGGTCTATCTCACTACGAGCAGTACTTC.

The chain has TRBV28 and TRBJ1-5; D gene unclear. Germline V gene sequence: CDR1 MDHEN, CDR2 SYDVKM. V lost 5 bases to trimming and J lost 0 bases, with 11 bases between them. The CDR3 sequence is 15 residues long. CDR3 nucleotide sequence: TGTGCCAGCAGTCCGGGCCGAGATAGCAATCAGCCCCAGCATTTT. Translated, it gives CASSPGRDSNQPQHF.

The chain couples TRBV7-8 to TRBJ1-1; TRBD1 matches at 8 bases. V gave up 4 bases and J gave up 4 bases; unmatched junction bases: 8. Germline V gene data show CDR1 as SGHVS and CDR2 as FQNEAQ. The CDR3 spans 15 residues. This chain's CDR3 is CASSWTGFSGTEAFF. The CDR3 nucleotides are TGTGCCAGCAGCTGGACAGGGTTTAGTGGCACTGAAGCTTTCTTT.

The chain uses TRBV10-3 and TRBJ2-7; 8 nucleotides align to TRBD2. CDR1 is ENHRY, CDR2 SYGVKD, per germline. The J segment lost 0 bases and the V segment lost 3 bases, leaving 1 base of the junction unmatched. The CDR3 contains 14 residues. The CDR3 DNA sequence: TGTGCCATCAGTGACGGGACTAGCTCCTACGAGCAGTACTTC. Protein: CAISDGTSSYEQYF.